This TCR beta chain was captured in a study of human T cells and chemical hapten exposure. Study overall: Predominantly women, the patients had alopecia areata, totalis or universalis. Variability of per-sample TCR yields stemmed mainly from small differences in pooled library volume.

Unique molecular identifiers were attached to individual cDNA molecules within the library. TCRdb passed the RACE reads through MiXCR, listing each CDR3 protein once. The sample has about 60,000 distinct CDR3 sequences, about 9.3% seen once. Specified time point: patch test 1, 2 weeks after DPC sensitization. Treatment specified: therapeutic diphenylcyclopropenone sensitization with weekly scalp DPC. This clonotype occurred many times. The antigen remains unidentified. Germline V gene data show CDR1 as SGHRS and CDR2 as YFSETQ. CDR3 length equals 14 residues. Between the trimmed V and J ends, which lost 1 base and 1 base, there was a span of 8 bases. The study's findings and limits: Donors had alopecia, so their immune response may differ from healthy people's.

V usage is TRBV5-1 and J usage is TRBJ1-1, with D possibly TRBD1 on 6 matching bases. The origin of this receptor is a woman aged 35 to 49 with alopecia areata. Some clones in this sample may be carry-over from other donors' samples. The sequencing here drew on whole blood, taken in connection with sensitization to the hapten diphenylcyclopropenone (DPC). In DNA, the CDR3 is TGCGCCAGCAGCTTGCAAGGGGGGAACACTGAAGCTTTCTTT. Translating it yields CASSLQGGNTEAFF.